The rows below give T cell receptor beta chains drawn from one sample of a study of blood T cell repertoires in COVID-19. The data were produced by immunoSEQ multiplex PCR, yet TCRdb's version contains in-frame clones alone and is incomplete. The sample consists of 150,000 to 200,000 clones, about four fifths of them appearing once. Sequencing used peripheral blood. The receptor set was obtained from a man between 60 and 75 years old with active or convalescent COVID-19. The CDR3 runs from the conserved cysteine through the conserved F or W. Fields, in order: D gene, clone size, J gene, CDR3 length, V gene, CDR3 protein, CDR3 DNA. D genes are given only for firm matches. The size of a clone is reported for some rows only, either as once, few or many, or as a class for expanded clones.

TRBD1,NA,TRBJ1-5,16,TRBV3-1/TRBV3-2,CASSQGPGGLNQPQHF,TGTGCCAGCAGCCAGGGCCCAGGGGGCTTGAATCAGCCCCAGCATTTT
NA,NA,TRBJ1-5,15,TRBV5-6,CASSAGVNSNQPQHF,TGTGCCAGCAGTGCCGGAGTTAATAGCAATCAGCCCCAGCATTTT
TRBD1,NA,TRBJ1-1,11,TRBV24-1,CATSDRDEAFF,TGTGCCACCAGCGACAGGGATGAAGCTTTCTTT
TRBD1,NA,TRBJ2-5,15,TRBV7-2,CASSFQGAFQETQYF,TGTGCCAGCAGCTTCCAGGGGGCCTTCCAAGAGACCCAGTACTTC
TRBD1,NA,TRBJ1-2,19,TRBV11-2,CASRKIKASDRADGYGYTF,TGTGCCAGCCGCAAAATTAAAGCCTCGGACAGGGCGGACGGCTATGGCTACACCTTC
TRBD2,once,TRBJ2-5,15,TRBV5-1,CASSPGTSGFETQYF,TGCGCCAGCAGCCCAGGCACTAGCGGTTTCGAGACCCAGTACTTC
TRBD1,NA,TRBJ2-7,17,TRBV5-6,CASSLPGTGEISYEQYF,TGTGCCAGCAGCTTGCCCGGAACAGGGGAAATCTCCTACGAGCAGTACTTC
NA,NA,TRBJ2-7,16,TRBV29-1,CSVEGFSDIGSYEQYF,TGCAGCGTTGAAGGATTCTCGGACATCGGTTCCTACGAGCAGTACTTC
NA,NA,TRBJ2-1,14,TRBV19,CASRPRGVDNEQFF,TGTGCCAGTAGGCCAAGGGGTGTTGACAATGAGCAGTTCTTC
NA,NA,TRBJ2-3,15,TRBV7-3,CASSLVGLRTDTQYF,TGTGCCAGCAGCTTAGTAGGACTGCGCACAGATACGCAGTATTTT